This entry describes one T cell receptor beta chain. The antigen remains unidentified. CDR1 is LNHDA and CDR2 is SQIVND in the germline V gene (reference sequence). The V segment lost 7 bases and the J segment 7 bases; nucleotides outside the gene matches: 8. The CDR3 runs to 14 residues. Libraries were prepared by immunoSEQ multiplex PCR; TCRdb keeps only in-frame clonotypes and omits some of them. The table includes tens of thousands of clones, almost 90% detected once. This sample is part of a study of T cells in localized non-small cell lung cancer. Study-wide results and limits: Appearance in adjacent lung was seen for a median approximately 60 of the top 100 tumor clones.

V and J are TRBV19 and TRBJ2-1; 9 bases are a match to TRBD1. Material: peripheral blood, obtained before any cancer treatment. This sequence originates from a female donor of 60 years or more with stage I squamous cell lung carcinoma. The CDR3 sequence: CASTRDRDPNEQFF. In DNA form, the CDR3 reads TGTGCCAGTACTCGGGACAGGGATCCAAATGAGCAGTTCTTC.